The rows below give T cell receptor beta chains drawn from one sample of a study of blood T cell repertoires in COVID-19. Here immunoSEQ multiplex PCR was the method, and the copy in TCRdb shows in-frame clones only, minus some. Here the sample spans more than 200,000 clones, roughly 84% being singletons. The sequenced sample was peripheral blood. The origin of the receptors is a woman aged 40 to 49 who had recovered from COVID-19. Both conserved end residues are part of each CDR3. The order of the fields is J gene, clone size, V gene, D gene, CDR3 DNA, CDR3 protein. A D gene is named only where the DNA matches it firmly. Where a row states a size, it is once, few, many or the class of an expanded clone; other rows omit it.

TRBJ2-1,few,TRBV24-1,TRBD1,TGTGCCACCAGTGGGACAGGGTCCGAGCAGTTCTTC,CATSGTGSEQFF
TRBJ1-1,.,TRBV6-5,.,TGTGCCAGCAGTTACTCCCAGGGGTCGGGCACTGAAGCTTTCTTT,CASSYSQGSGTEAFF
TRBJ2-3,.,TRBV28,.,TGTGCCAGCAGTCCACAATACCGGGACTCCCTTGGGGTCGAAACGCAGTATTTT,CASSPQYRDSLGVETQYF
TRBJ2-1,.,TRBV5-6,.,TGTGCCAGCAGCTTAAGGACAGAGCAGTTCTTC,CASSLRTEQFF
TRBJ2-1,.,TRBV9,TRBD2,TGTGCCAGCAGCGAAAGAGCGGGGGAGTACAATGAGCAGTTCTTC,CASSERAGEYNEQFF
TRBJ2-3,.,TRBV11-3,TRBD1,TGTGCCAGCAGCTTAGTACAGGGGGATACGCAGTATTTT,CASSLVQGDTQYF
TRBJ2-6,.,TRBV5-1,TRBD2,TGCGCCAGCAGCCCGGGACTAGCGGGGATAAGCTCTGGGGCCAACGTCCTGACTTTC,CASSPGLAGISSGANVLTF
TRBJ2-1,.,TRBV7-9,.,TGTGCCAGCAGCTTAGGGACAGCCTACAATGAGCAGTTCTTC,CASSLGTAYNEQFF
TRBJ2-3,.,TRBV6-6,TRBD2,TGTGCCAGCAGTTACAGAGCGGGGGCGGTAGATACGCAGTATTTT,CASSYRAGAVDTQYF
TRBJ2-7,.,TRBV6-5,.,TGTGCCAGCAGTTACTCGAGTGCTCGGGGATTCGAGCAGTACTTC,CASSYSSARGFEQYF
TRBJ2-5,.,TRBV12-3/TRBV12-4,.,TGTGCCAGCAGTTTAAGAAGGGGAGAGACCCAGTACTTC,CASSLRRGETQYF
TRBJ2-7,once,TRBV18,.,TGTGCCAGCTCACCGCCCCTTACAGGGACCTACGAGCAGTACTTC,CASSPPLTGTYEQYF
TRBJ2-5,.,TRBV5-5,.,TGTGCCAGCAGCTCTACTAGCCCCGGAGCCCAGTACTTC,CASSSTSPGAQYF
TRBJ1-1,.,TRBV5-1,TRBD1,TGCGCCAGTGGACAGGGGGGAGGCACTGAAGCTTTCTTT,CASGQGGGTEAFF
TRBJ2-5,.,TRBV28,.,TGTGCCAGCAGTTTAACGGCGGCGGAGACCCAGTACTTC,CASSLTAAETQYF
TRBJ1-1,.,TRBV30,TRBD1,TGTGCCTGGAGTTGGGACAGCGTAAACACTGAAGCTTTCTTT,CAWSWDSVNTEAFF
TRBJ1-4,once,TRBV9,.,TGTGCCAGCAGCTTCACACCAACTAATGAAAAACTGTTTTTT,CASSFTPTNEKLFF
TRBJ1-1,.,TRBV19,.,TGTGCCAGTAGTACCTACAGAGACACTGAAGCTTTCTTT,CASSTYRDTEAFF
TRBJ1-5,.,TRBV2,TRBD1,TGTGCCAGCGGGGACAGGGCAGAGAGTCAGCCCCAGCATTTT,CASGDRAESQPQHF
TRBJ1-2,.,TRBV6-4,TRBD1,TGTGCCAGCAGTGACTCGGGACAGGGGGCGCGAGGCTACACCTTC,CASSDSGQGARGYTF
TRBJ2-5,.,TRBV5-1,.,TGCGCCAGCAGCTTCGGTGGACAGCAAGAGACCCAGTACTTC,CASSFGGQQETQYF
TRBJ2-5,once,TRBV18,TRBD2,TGTGCCAGCTCACCAGGCAGCCCGGCTAGCGGACAAGAGACCCAGTACTTC,CASSPGSPASGQETQYF
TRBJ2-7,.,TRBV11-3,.,TGTGCCAGCAGCTCCCAAACAGGGACCTACGAGCAGTACTTC,CASSSQTGTYEQYF
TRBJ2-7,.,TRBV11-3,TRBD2,TGTGCCAGCAGCCTCTTTCTAGCGGGGGCCTCCTACGAGCAGTACTTC,CASSLFLAGASYEQYF
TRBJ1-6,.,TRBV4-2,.,TGTGCCAGCAGCCAAGGACAGGAGATTTCACCCCTCCACTTT,CASSQGQEISPLHF